Below, one T cell receptor beta chain is given with its context. Its specificity is not known. The entry originates in a study of blood T cells in healthy people across ages. Findings and limits, study-wide: Higher diversity and more naive CD4+ cells were features of long-lived donors, compared to aged donors.

A J-beta primer mix and a sample-barcoded 5' primer were used in a second PCR of about 7 to 12 cycles. Every cDNA molecule bore a tag from a template-switch adaptor containing 12 random nucleotides. A single record per CDR3 protein comes from TCRdb applying MiXCR to the 5' RACE reads. The data contain around 2 million distinct CDR3 sequences, around 40% of them seen just once; the ten biggest clones take up more than 20%. The CDR3 runs 15 residues. In germline, CDR1 is ENHRY, CDR2 SYGVKD. The V end lost 0 bases, the J end lost 4 bases, and 13 bases lay between the germline ends. This TCR came from a human donor in good health. The gene calls are TRBV10-3 and TRBJ2-7, with D maybe TRBD2 (6 bases). Sequenced material: blood. The CDR3 here is CAISESGEGRYEQYF. In nucleotides, the CDR3 is TGTGCCATCAGTGAGTCGGGTGAAGGGAGGTACGAGCAGTACTTC.